This note documents a single T cell receptor beta chain sequence. Reverse transcription of about 0.5 to 1 ug RNA was carried out with random hexamers. One entry per CDR3 protein results from TCRdb running MiXCR on the immunoSEQ multiplex PCR reads. The repertoire holds about 400,000 distinct CDR3 sequences, with around 83% as singletons. This entry belongs to a study of CD8 T cells in Susac syndrome. This receptor was identified in a human donor with multiple sclerosis. The source material was CD8+ T cells from PBMCs.

CDR3 sequence: CASSSLWPGAKVEDYGYTF. As DNA, the CDR3 is TGTGCCAGCAGTTCTCTCTGGCCGGGGGCCAAGGTGGAGGACTATGGCTACACCTTC. The V and J genes are TRBV27 and TRBJ1-2; weak D call: TRBD1 (6 bases). V was clipped by 4 bases and J by 3 bases, with 27 bases between them. The CDR3 has 19 amino acids. Looked up from germline, CDR1 is MNHEY and CDR2 is SMNVEV (reference sequence).